The entry below describes one TCR beta chain. Its antigen remains unidentified. Per-base quality was not reported, and no clone a single base away is much larger than it. This specimen belongs to a study of blood T cell repertoires in COVID-19 (dated by TCRdb to about 2020). Turning to the overall study: The collaborator samples originated in the United States, Italy and Spain and spanned the acute and convalescent phases of COVID-19. The material from the prospective study consisted of cDNA or gDNA derived from T cells, B-cell-depleted T cells, or PBMCs. Deeply sampled blood TCRbeta repertoires from subjects exposed to, actively infected with, or recovered from COVID-19 were included in the dataset. A freely available public database, intended as a resource for researchers studying the immune response to SARS-CoV-2, is where the repertoires were released. The samples were drawn from two sources: the first 160 participants of the ongoing ImmuneRACE study, and 1,000 to 1,500 subjects contributed by 6 global collaborators. Nearly every sample came with metadata listing a de-identified subject ID, COVID-19 status, age in years and sex. Where available, HLA class I and class II types were taken from metadata supplied by the sample provider and were not determined by assay-based typing.

Collaborating institutions collected whole blood in K2EDTA tubes following their own protocols. For TCRbeta analysis, collaborators shipped samples in one of three forms: frozen whole blood, isolated PBMCs, or DNA extracted from either of those sample types. On the study overall, not on this receptor specifically: Clinical and demographic metadata were provided uncurated, with the amount varying by source and participant.

TCRbeta CDR3 regions were amplified from genomic DNA using the immunoSEQ Assay, a bias-controlled multiplex PCR. As for the authors' bioinformatics: The number of nucleated cells in each sample was estimated from the amplification of reference gene primers within the assay. To quantify the absolute abundance of each unique TCRbeta CDR3 rearrangement, sequence reads were collapsed and filtered. Productive Simpson clonality was computed per sample as the square root of Simpson's diversity index over productive rearrangements. TCRdb took this table from immuneACCESS and kept in-frame rearrangements with V and J called. Such tables lack part of the clones; where checked against another copy, unresolved V genes explain under half of the gap, and the rest is unexplained. V, J and clone size are taken as reported in that table, and D and trimming were inferred from the DNA itself. The sample records more than 80,000 clones, 72% of which are singletons. The ten largest clones add up to roughly 24% of the sample.

From its cysteine to its phenylalanine, the CDR3 spans 16 amino acids. This entry keeps only the CDR3 DNA: 48 bases, framed from base 1. From the germline V gene, CDR1 is SGHTA and CDR2 is FQGNSA. V drops 1 base and J drops 3 bases, leaving 15 bases in between. Here the chain combines TRBV7-2 and TRBJ2-5; a tentative D match to TRBD1 spans 7 bases. The sequence came from a woman aged 60-70 years in a cohort sampled during active or convalescent COVID-19. Material: peripheral blood. The CDR3 protein sequence reads: CASSLERQGGKETQYF. The nucleotide sequence is given as TGTGCCAGCAGCTTAGAACGGCAGGGGGGTAAAGAGACCCAGTACTTC.